Listed below are T cell receptor beta chains from one sample, sequenced in a study of cytomegalovirus exposure and HLA in healthy donors. The table came from immunoSEQ multiplex PCR; TCRdb's copy has only in-frame clones and leaves some out. The table shows some 150,000 clones, with around 79% occurring only once. Sequencing input: PBMCs. The receptors stem from a woman in her thirties or forties in good health and CMV-seronegative. Both conserved end residues are part of each CDR3. A D gene is named only where the DNA matches it firmly. Clone size is given for some rows only: seen once, a few or many times, or a class if the clone is expanded.

D,size,J,V,CDR3,DNA
NA,NA,TRBJ1-5,TRBV6-1,CASKRGMSNQPQHF,TGTGCCAGCAAACGGGGAATGAGCAATCAGCCCCAGCATTTT
TRBD1,NA,TRBJ1-1,TRBV5-1,CASSWETGMNTEAFF,TGCGCCAGCAGCTGGGAGACAGGGATGAACACTGAAGCTTTCTTT
TRBD1,NA,TRBJ1-2,TRBV6-5,CASSLTGFGYTF,TGTGCCAGCAGTCTGACAGGGTTCGGCTACACCTTC
TRBD1,few,TRBJ1-5,TRBV2,CASRGDSPQPQHF,TGTGCCAGCAGAGGGGACAGTCCCCAGCCCCAGCATTTT
NA,once,TRBJ2-5,TRBV29-1,CSVGHQETQYF,TGCAGCGTGGGGCACCAAGAGACCCAGTACTTC
NA,once,TRBJ2-7,TRBV7-9,CASSLDYTAYEQYF,TGTGCCAGCAGCTTAGATTACACCGCCTACGAGCAGTACTTC
NA,NA,TRBJ1-5,TRBV11-2,CASSFYSNQPQHF,TGTGCCAGCAGCTTTTATAGCAATCAGCCCCAGCATTTT
NA,once,TRBJ2-5,TRBV7-9,CSSSSRTIQETQYF,TGTTCCAGCAGCTCCCGGACTATCCAAGAGACCCAGTACTTC
TRBD1,once,TRBJ2-2,TRBV2,CASSEQGAVGELFF,TGTGCCAGCAGTGAACAGGGGGCGGTCGGGGAGCTGTTTTTT
NA,NA,TRBJ1-1,TRBV20-1,CSAAGEGAFF,TGCAGTGCTGCCGGGGAAGGAGCTTTCTTT
TRBD1,NA,TRBJ1-1,TRBV18,CASSVSDRVSTEAFF,TGTGCCAGCTCAGTATCCGACAGGGTGAGCACTGAAGCTTTCTTT
NA,NA,TRBJ1-2,TRBV9,CASSVVGGTNYGYTF,TGTGCCAGCAGCGTAGTCGGCGGTACTAACTATGGCTACACCTTC
NA,NA,TRBJ2-3,TRBV7-3,CASSLGTGGPGDTQYF,TGTGCCAGCAGCTTAGGGACGGGGGGCCCAGGGGATACGCAGTATTTT
TRBD1,NA,TRBJ1-4,TRBV6-1,CASRTDRVGEKLFF,TGTGCCAGCAGGACGGACAGGGTCGGAGAAAAACTGTTTTTT
NA,NA,TRBJ2-3,TRBV29-1,CSVIVQGLTDTQYF,TGCAGCGTTATTGTCCAGGGCCTCACAGATACGCAGTATTTT
TRBD1,NA,TRBJ1-2,TRBV27,CASSLRDRGTYGYTF,TGTGCCAGCAGCCTCCGGGACAGGGGAACCTATGGCTACACCTTC
TRBD1,NA,TRBJ2-2,TRBV4-2,CASSQDRDNTGELFF,TGTGCCAGCAGCCAGGACAGGGATAACACCGGGGAGCTGTTTTTT
NA,NA,TRBJ2-1,TRBV11-3,CASSLDAGEQFF,TGTGCCAGCAGCTTAGATGCGGGTGAGCAGTTCTTC
TRBD1,NA,TRBJ2-6,TRBV5-6,CASSIRQGATNVLTF,TGTGCCAGCAGCATACGACAGGGGGCAACCAACGTCCTGACTTTC
NA,NA,TRBJ1-2,TRBV6-5,CASRADSSLFGYTF,TGTGCCAGCAGAGCGGACAGTTCCCTTTTTGGCTACACCTTC